The 11 T cell receptor beta chains reported below all come from one sample, sequenced in a study of blood T cells in healthy people across ages. Alongside a J-beta primer mix, a sample-barcoded 5' primer served in a second PCR lasting roughly 6 to 12 cycles. TCRdb ran MiXCR on the 5' RACE reads and lists one entry per CDR3 protein. The table records around 1.5 million distinct CDR3 sequences, 42% of them present only once. The sample comprised blood. These receptors were obtained from a woman under 30 in good health.

Remarks on this clonotype: A much bigger clone sits one base away, suggesting this may be a read error. The rearrangement joins TRBV20-1 to TRBJ2-1; TRBD2 aligns across 9 bases. Judging by the DNA end, TRBJ2-7 fits better; the J call may be wrong. The germline V gene encodes CDR1 DFQATT and CDR2 SNEGSKA (reference sequence). The CDR3 length is 17 residues. CDR3 in amino acids: CSAPLWSGGSSYDEQYF. For the CDR3, the DNA is TGCAGTGCCCCCCTCTGGAGCGGGGGGAGCTCCTACGATGAGCAGTACTTC.

This clonotype showed up just a few times. The rearrangement uses TRBV6-6 and TRBJ2-4; possible D gene TRBD2, 5 bases. The assigned J gene may be wrong: the sequence end matches TRBJ2-7 better. In germline, CDR1 is MNHNY, CDR2 SVGAGI (reference sequence). The CDR3 length is 11 residues. This CDR3 is CASKAGDEQYF. The CDR3 DNA reads as TGTGCCAGCAAAGCCGGGGACGAGCAGTACTTC.

This clonotype appeared a few times. The J gene is TRBJ2-1, the V gene TRBV10-1; a weak D match, TRBD1 (5 bases). This CDR3 is 16 amino acids long. CDR1 and CDR2 from the germline V gene are WNHNN and SYGVQD (reference sequence). V shed 0 bases and J shed 0 bases, with 9 bases lying between them. This chain's CDR3 is CASSESGAPSYNEQFF. The DNA of the CDR3 is TGCGCCAGCAGTGAGTCAGGGGCACCCTCCTACAATGAGCAGTTCTTC.

The V and J genes are TRBV4-1 and TRBJ2-1, with a tentative D call TRBD2 (5 bases). Germline CDR1 and CDR2: MGHRA and YSYEKL. V lost 3 bases to trimming and J lost 3 bases, with 6 bases between them. This CDR3 spans 13 amino acids. The CDR3 sequence: CASSHRDYNEQFF. The CDR3 nucleotides are TGCGCCAGCAGCCACCGGGACTACAATGAGCAGTTCTTC.

This clonotype was counted a single time. The V call is TRBV10-3, the J call TRBJ1-2; the D gene is possibly TRBD1 (6 bases). The CDR3 is 13 residues long. V lost 8 bases and J 6 bases, leaving 16 bases between the germline ends. From germline, CDR1 is ENHRY and CDR2 SYGVKD. The CDR3 bases are TGTGCCATCGGGGGTTATACAGGGAATGGCTACACCTTC. It specifies CAIGGYTGNGYTF.

The chain has TRBV14 and TRBJ2-1; D may be TRBD2 (5 bases). V was clipped by 0 bases and J by 10 bases, with 13 bases between them. CDR1 is SGHDN and CDR2 is FVKESK in the germline V gene. The CDR3 totals 14 residues. This CDR3 reads CASSQESSLGEQFF. The CDR3 DNA sequence: TGTGCCAGCAGCCAAGAGTCTAGCTTGGGGGAGCAGTTCTTC.

This chain links TRBV5-5 with TRBJ1-2; D possibly corresponds to TRBD1 (5 bases). V dropped 2 bases and J dropped 5 bases, with 28 bases sitting between them. CDR1 and CDR2 (germline): SGHKS, YYEKEE (reference sequence). The CDR3 is 19 amino acids. The CDR3 bases are TGTGCCAGCAGCTTTTCGCATACTCTAAGGGGCGCGAGACTGTATGGCTACACCTTC. Protein product: CASSFSHTLRGARLYGYTF.

V usage is TRBV20-1 and J usage is TRBJ1-5; 8 bases match TRBD1. Germline assignment: CDR1 DFQATT and CDR2 SNEGSKA (reference sequence). The CDR3 totals 14 residues. V dropped 5 bases and J dropped 0; count of bases not matched to a gene: 3. The CDR3 loop is CSAGQGYSNQPQHF. The CDR3, as DNA: TGCAGTGCTGGACAGGGATATAGCAATCAGCCCCAGCATTTT.

The chain carries TRBV24-1 and TRBJ2-1; D may be TRBD2 (6 bases). V shed 5 bases and J shed 2 bases, with 15 bases lying between them. Germline CDR1 KGHDR, CDR2 SFDVKD. This CDR3 is built from 16 residues. As DNA, the CDR3 is TGTGCCACCAGTGTAAGGGACTCCAAGGCCTACAATGAGCAGTTCTTC. As protein: CATSVRDSKAYNEQFF.

The chain combines TRBV28 with TRBJ1-2, with D perhaps matching TRBD1 (5 bases). V was clipped by 3 bases and J by 4 bases, with 12 bases between them. The germline V gene has CDR1 MDHEN and CDR2 SYDVKM. The CDR3 covers 14 residues. CDR3 coding DNA: TGTGCCAGCAGTTTTGTTTCGACAGTCTATGGCTACACCTTC. Translating gives CASSFVSTVYGYTF.

The chain recombines TRBV6-1 with TRBJ2-3; possible D gene TRBD1, 6 bases. The V gene lost 6 bases and the J gene lost 4 bases, with 14 bases spanning the gap. Germline V lookup: CDR1 MNHNS, CDR2 SASEGT. The CDR3 is 14 residues long. CDR3 nucleotides: TGTGCCAGCAGGGACAGACAGTTTCCAGATACGCAGTATTTT. Its translation is CASRDRQFPDTQYF.